The 13 T cell receptor beta chains below were found in one sample sequenced in a study of OX40 agonist ivuxolimab in advanced cancers. Measured with immunoSEQ multiplex PCR; TCRdb has only the in-frame clones, and not every one. The sample holds 15,000 to 25,000 clones; approximately 77% are singletons and the top ten take around 20%. Source: CD4+ or CD8+ T cells sorted from blood, taken in a trial of the OX40 agonist ivuxolimab. The receptors derive from an adult with an advanced solid tumor such as melanoma, head and neck, liver or kidney cancer.

The chain couples TRBV27 to TRBJ1-6; D call uncertain. Germline-derived CDR1 and CDR2 are MNHEY and SMNVEV (reference sequence). Trimming stripped 3 bases from V and 5 bases from J, with 5 bases between. The CDR3 is 13 amino acids. This chain's CDR3 is CASSFGNNSPLHF. CDR3 DNA sequence: TGTGCCAGCAGTTTCGGAAATAATTCACCCCTCCACTTT.

The J gene is TRBJ2-1, the V gene TRBV7-9, with D possibly matching TRBD2 (5 bases). Between the trimmed V and J ends, which lost 1 base and 8 bases, there was a span of 15 bases. Germline CDR1 is SEHNR and CDR2 is FQNEAQ (reference sequence). The CDR3 is 15 amino acids. The CDR3 bases are TGTGCCAGCAGCTTAGTGAGAGGGTCCGGCGATGAGCAGTTCTTC. Translating gives CASSLVRGSGDEQFF.

The genes are TRBV4-3 and TRBJ2-7, with D hard to call. CDR3 length: 13 residues. The germline V and J ends were trimmed by 0 bases and 6 bases, with 9 bases remaining between them. The germline V gene has CDR1 LGHNA and CDR2 YSLEER. The CDR3, as DNA: TGCGCCAGCAGCCAAGAGTTGACCCGCGAGCAGTACTTC. It is translated as CASSQELTREQYF.

The V and J genes are TRBV28 and TRBJ2-5, with D possibly being TRBD1 (6 bases). Germline CDR1 is MDHEN and CDR2 is SYDVKM. Trimming took off 3 bases at V and 9 bases at J, with 14 bases between the two ends. The CDR3 consists of 13 residues. The CDR3 here is CASSLLQGQAQYF. CDR3 nucleotides: TGTGCCAGCAGTTTGTTACAGGGACAAGCCCAGTACTTC.

The chain joins TRBV6-5 to TRBJ2-2; D is uncertain. This CDR3 comprises 14 residues. CDR1 and CDR2 (germline): MNHEY, SVGAGI. The V end was cut by 6 bases, the J end by 3 bases, with 11 bases between. The CDR3 here is CASREEWDTGELFF. The CDR3 DNA reads as TGTGCCAGCAGGGAAGAGTGGGACACCGGGGAGCTGTTTTTT.

V usage is TRBV4-1 and J usage is TRBJ2-7; TRBD2 matches 7 bases. This CDR3 comprises 15 residues. V was clipped by 0 bases and J by 2 bases; unmatched bases: 4. Germline CDR1 reads MGHRA; CDR2 reads YSYEKL. CDR3 nucleotide sequence: TGCGCCAGCAGCCAAGATTGGGGGGGGGCCTACGAGCAGTACTTC. Encoded protein: CASSQDWGGAYEQYF.

This chain's CDR3 is CASHGGNEQYF. The CDR3 coding sequence is TGTGCCTCACATGGAGGGAACGAGCAGTACTTC. The chain uses TRBV19 and TRBJ2-7; possibly TRBD2 for D (6 bases). The germline CDR1 and CDR2 sequences are LNHDA and SQIVND (reference sequence). The CDR3 loop spans 11 amino acids. The V gene lost 11 bases and the J gene lost 5 bases, with 13 bases spanning the gap.

The chain links TRBV30 to TRBJ2-1; no reliable D call. The germline gives CDR1 GTSNPN, CDR2 SVGIG (reference sequence). The CDR3 is 13 residues long. Trimming removed 0 bases from V and 0 bases from J, with 3 bases in between. CDR3 DNA: TGTGCCTGGAGTGTAGACTCCTACAATGAGCAGTTCTTC. It encodes CAWSVDSYNEQFF.

The chain recombines TRBV6-6 with TRBJ1-2, with 7 bases matching TRBD1. Germline lookup yields CDR1 MNHNY and CDR2 SVGAGI (reference sequence). Germline trimming cut 6 bases from V and 7 bases from J; bases unmatched to any gene: 8. The CDR3 sequence is 13 residues long. The CDR3 nucleotides read TGTGCCAGCAGACATCAGGGGGTGTCTGGCTACACCTTC. Amino acid sequence: CASRHQGVSGYTF.

This clone is termed medium-sized. For the CDR3, the DNA is TGTGCCAGCCAACCCCTAGTGAGCGGGGTCAATGAGCAGTTCTTC. Protein product: CASQPLVSGVNEQFF. The genes are TRBV19 and TRBJ2-1; 7 nucleotides agree with TRBD2. The CDR3 has 15 residues. CDR1 and CDR2 from the germline V gene are LNHDA and SQIVND (reference sequence). J lost 6 bases, V lost 9 bases, and 14 bases had no gene match.

The chain links TRBV7-9 to TRBJ1-2; D not resolved. The CDR3 length is 14 residues. Trimming stripped 5 bases from V and 1 base from J, with 11 bases between. The germline gives CDR1 SEHNR, CDR2 FQNEAQ (reference sequence). The DNA for the CDR3 is TGTGCCAGCAGCCAGGTGGCAGATAACTATGGCTACACCTTC. This translates into CASSQVADNYGYTF.

The chain has TRBV4-3 and TRBJ1-4; a possible D gene is TRBD1 (5 bases). CDR3 length equals 17 residues. Trimming shortened V by 0 bases and J by 0 bases, and 11 bases separated the two germline ends. CDR1 is LGHNA and CDR2 is YSLEER in the germline V gene. The CDR3 nucleotides read TGCGCCAGCAGCCAAGACAGGGCCCTTGCAACTAATGAAAAACTGTTTTTT. Translating it yields CASSQDRALATNEKLFF.

This clone has only one observation. The V and J genes are TRBV7-3 and TRBJ2-1; D may match TRBD1 or TRBD2 (5 bases each). This CDR3 spans 14 amino acids. From germline, CDR1 is SGHTA and CDR2 FQGTGA. The ends were cut back, 3 bases at V and 5 bases at J, with 11 bases in the middle. The CDR3 is CASSFGGYHNEQFF. The CDR3 DNA follows: TGTGCCAGCAGCTTTGGGGGTTACCACAATGAGCAGTTCTTC.